This TCR beta chain was sequenced during a study of blood T cell repertoires in COVID-19. Study-level background: T cells, B-cell-depleted T cells, or PBMCs supplied cDNA or gDNA.

Exposed enrollees had met someone with a PCR-confirmed or clinician-diagnosed COVID-19 case at some point within the 2 weeks before study entry. V shed 7 bases and J 4 bases; nucleotides not matched to a gene: 7. Germline values: CDR1 MNHEY, CDR2 SVGAGI. The CDR3 has 14 amino acids. Under the authors' procedure: For nucleated cells, counts were estimated from reference gene primer amplification. Method: immunoSEQ multiplex PCR; TCRdb's copy keeps in-frame clones and lacks some. D and trimming come from the DNA, and the V and J calls and clone size come from that table. Among roughly 380,000 clones, about nine tenths were seen once, and the ten largest hold approximately 1%.

Sequencing was done on a sample of PBMCs or T cells enriched from blood (not recorded which). V usage is TRBV6-5 and J usage is TRBJ1-5; 7 nucleotides align to TRBD1. The receptor's source is a woman between 25 and 40 years old who had been exposed to COVID-19. Here the CDR3 reads CASTTGTANQPQHF. As DNA, the CDR3 is TGTGCCAGCACCACTGGGACAGCTAATCAGCCCCAGCATTTT.